This T cell receptor (beta chain) was observed in a study of tumor-infiltrating lymphocytes in glioblastoma multiforme. Findings and limits, study-wide: Just one glioblastoma patient contributed to the TCR-mutation comparison. T cells were not sorted into functional subsets. Detected clone frequencies may not reflect cell counts, being RNA-based.

Notes on this clonotype: Its antigen is unknown. One junction end does not reproduce the germline sequence, and a read error may be involved.

Germline V lookup: CDR1 MNHEY, CDR2 SVGAGI. The CDR3 has 17 amino acids. TCRB libraries came from RNA via three nested multiplex PCR rounds. These TCRB libraries lack any described unique molecular identifiers. MiXCR was run by TCRdb on the multiplex PCR reads, yielding one entry per CDR3 protein. This table has about 8,400 distinct CDR3 sequences, about 74% appearing once. The rearrangement uses TRBV6-5 and TRBJ2-7; 13 positions agree with TRBD2. Sequencing used brain tumor tissue. The source is a male donor with glioblastoma. The CDR3 DNA reads TGTGCCAGTAGTTACGGACTAGCGGGGGTGTGGGACTACGAGCAGTACTTC. Residues: CASSYGLAGVWDYEQYF.